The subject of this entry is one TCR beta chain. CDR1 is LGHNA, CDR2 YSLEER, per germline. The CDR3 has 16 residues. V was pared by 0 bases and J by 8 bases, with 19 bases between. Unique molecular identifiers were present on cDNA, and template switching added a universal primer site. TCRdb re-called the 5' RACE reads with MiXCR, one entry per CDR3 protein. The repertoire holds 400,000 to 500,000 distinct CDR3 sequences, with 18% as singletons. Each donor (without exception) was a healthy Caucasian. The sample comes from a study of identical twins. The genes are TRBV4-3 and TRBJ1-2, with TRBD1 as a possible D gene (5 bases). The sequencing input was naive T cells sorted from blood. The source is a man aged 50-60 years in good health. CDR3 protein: CASSQDSLIGERGYTF. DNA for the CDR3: TGCGCCAGCAGCCAAGATTCGTTAATAGGGGAAAGAGGCTACACCTTC.